These 5 T cell receptor beta chains were all obtained from the same sample, sequenced in a study of shared clonotypes between healthy human individuals. Clones were read by immunoSEQ multiplex PCR, and TCRdb kept only the in-frame ones, dropping some. The top ten clones hold about 0.52% of a sample with some 1,100,000 clones, around 78% of them seen once. Sequences were obtained from memory CD4+ T cells from PBMCs. Subset meaning: CD45RA-negative fraction. These receptors all come from a man between 18 and 29 years old in good health. Some clones in this sample may be carry-over from other donors' samples.

This clone was picked up a small number of times. The J gene is TRBJ1-4, the V gene TRBV28; D remains ambiguous. The CDR3 contains 15 residues. Per the germline V gene, CDR1 is MDHEN and CDR2 is SYDVKM. V was shortened by 6 bases and J by 8 bases, with 19 bases between the two germline ends. The CDR3 sequence: CASRRGGRMDEKLFF. In DNA, the CDR3 is TGTGCCAGCAGAAGAGGAGGGCGGATGGACGAAAAACTGTTTTTT.

The genes are TRBV9 and TRBJ2-2; TRBD1 aligns across 7 bases. Germline lookup yields CDR1 SGDLS and CDR2 YYNGEE. Trimming removed 3 bases from V and 5 bases from J; junction bases left unmatched: 7. CDR3 length: 15 residues. The DNA for the CDR3 is TGTGCCAGCAGCGCGAGACACAGGGGTACCGGGGAGCTGTTTTTT. Encoded protein: CASSARHRGTGELFF.

For this clone: With a much larger clone just one base away, this may be a read error. The chain combines TRBV27 with TRBJ1-1; the D is unclear. Trimming stripped 3 bases from V and 1 base from J, with 6 bases between. Germline CDR1 and CDR2: MNHEY and SMNVEV (reference sequence). The CDR3 length is 13 residues. The CDR3: CASSFDQNTEAFF. Written as DNA, the CDR3 is TGTGCCAGCAGTTTCGACCAGAACACTGAAGCTTTCTTT.

The gene calls are TRBV5-4 and TRBJ2-5, with a tentative D call TRBD2 (6 bases). Trimming pared 5 bases from V and 5 bases from J, leaving 10 bases between. CDR3 length: 12 residues. The germline gives CDR1 SGHNT, CDR2 YYREEE (reference sequence). The CDR3 nucleotides read TGTGCCAGCAGTAGCGGCGGGGAGACCCAGTACTTC. Protein product: CASSSGGETQYF. Using reference TRBV5-4 and TRBJ2-5 for the parts outside the CDR3, the full variable domain is ETGVTQSPTHLIKTRGQQVTLRCSSQSGHNTVSWYQQALGQGPQFIFQYYREEENGRGNFPPRFSGLQFPNYSSELNVNALELDDSALYLCASSSGGETQYFGPGTRLLVL.

V usage is TRBV5-1 and J usage is TRBJ2-3, with D uncertain. The V end was cut by 0 bases, the J end by 4 bases, with 9 bases between. The CDR3 loop spans 14 amino acids. Germline V gives CDR1 SGHRS, CDR2 YFSETQ. For the CDR3, the DNA is TGCGCCAGCAGCTTGGCCATATCCCCAGATACGCAGTATTTT. Translating it yields CASSLAISPDTQYF.